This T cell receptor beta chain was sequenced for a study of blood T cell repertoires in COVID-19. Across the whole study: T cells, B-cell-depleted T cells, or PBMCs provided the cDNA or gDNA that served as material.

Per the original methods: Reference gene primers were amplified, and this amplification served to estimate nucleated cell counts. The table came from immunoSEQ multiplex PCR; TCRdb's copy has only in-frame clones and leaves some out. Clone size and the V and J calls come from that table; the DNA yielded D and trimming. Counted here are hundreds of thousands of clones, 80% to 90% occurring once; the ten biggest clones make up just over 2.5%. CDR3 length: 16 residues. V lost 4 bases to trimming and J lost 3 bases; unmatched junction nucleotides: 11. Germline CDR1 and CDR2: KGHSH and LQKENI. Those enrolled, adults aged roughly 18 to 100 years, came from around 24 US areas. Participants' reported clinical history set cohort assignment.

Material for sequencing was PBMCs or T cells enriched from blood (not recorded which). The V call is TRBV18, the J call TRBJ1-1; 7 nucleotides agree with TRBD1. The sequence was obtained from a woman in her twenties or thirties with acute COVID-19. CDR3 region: CASSLWTGRVDTEAFF. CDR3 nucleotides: TGTGCCAGCTCACTATGGACAGGTCGCGTGGACACTGAAGCTTTCTTT.